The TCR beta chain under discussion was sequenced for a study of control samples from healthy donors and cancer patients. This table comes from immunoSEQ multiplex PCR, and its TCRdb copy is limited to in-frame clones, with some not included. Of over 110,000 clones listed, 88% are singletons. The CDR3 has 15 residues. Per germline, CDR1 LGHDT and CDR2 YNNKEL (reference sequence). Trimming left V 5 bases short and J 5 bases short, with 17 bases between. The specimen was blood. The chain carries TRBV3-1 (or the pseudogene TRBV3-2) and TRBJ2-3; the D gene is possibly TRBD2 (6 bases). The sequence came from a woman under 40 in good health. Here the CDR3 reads CASSSTPNGGDTQYF. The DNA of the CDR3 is TGTGCCAGCAGCTCGACTCCGAACGGGGGAGATACGCAGTATTTT.